Listed below are T cell receptor beta chains from one sample, sequenced in a study of PD-L1 blockade in urothelial cancer. Clones were read by immunoSEQ multiplex PCR, and TCRdb kept only the in-frame ones, dropping some. Altogether 85,000 to 95,000 clones are present, more than 80% being singletons, with the ten largest covering 0.97%. This material consisted of PBMCs, taken around atezolizumab (anti-PD-L1) treatment. The receptors derive from a woman of 80 years or more with urothelial cancer. CDR3s include the opening cysteine and the closing phenylalanine or tryptophan. A D gene is named only where the DNA matches it firmly. Where a row states a size, it is once, few, many or the class of an expanded clone; other rows omit it.

V gene: TRBV7-6; D gene: TRBD2; J gene: TRBJ2-1; clone size: NA; CDR3 protein: CASSLATSAYLYNEQFF; CDR3 DNA: TGTGCCAGCAGCTTAGCCACTAGCGCTTATCTCTACAATGAGCAGTTCTTC
V gene: TRBV5-4; D gene: NA; J gene: TRBJ2-1; clone size: once; CDR3 protein: CASSLGRVLSYNEQFF; CDR3 DNA: TGTGCCAGCAGCTTGGGGCGGGTACTCTCCTACAATGAGCAGTTCTTC
V gene: TRBV28; D gene: NA; J gene: TRBJ1-2; clone size: NA; CDR3 protein: CASRRDTNNYGYTF; CDR3 DNA: TGTGCCAGCAGACGGGACACCAATAACTATGGCTACACCTTC
V gene: TRBV6-5; D gene: TRBD1; J gene: TRBJ1-5; clone size: NA; CDR3 protein: CASGSGGGNQPQHF; CDR3 DNA: TGTGCCAGCGGATCAGGGGGCGGCAATCAGCCCCAGCATTTT
V gene: TRBV27; D gene: NA; J gene: TRBJ1-2; clone size: few; CDR3 protein: CASSFRGSTGYTF; CDR3 DNA: TGTGCCAGCAGTTTCAGGGGATCAACTGGCTACACCTTC
V gene: TRBV15; D gene: NA; J gene: TRBJ2-2; clone size: NA; CDR3 protein: CATSSIGAGELFF; CDR3 DNA: TGTGCCACCAGCAGTATCGGAGCCGGGGAGCTGTTTTTT
V gene: TRBV5-8; D gene: NA; J gene: TRBJ1-5; clone size: NA; CDR3 protein: CASSLNINQPQHF; CDR3 DNA: TGTGCCAGCAGCTTGAACATCAATCAGCCCCAGCATTTT
V gene: TRBV27; D gene: NA; J gene: TRBJ2-3; clone size: once; CDR3 protein: CASSFLLVESYF; CDR3 DNA: TGTGCCAGCAGTTTTCTCCTGGTTGAGTCGTATTTT
V gene: TRBV5-1; D gene: TRBD1; J gene: TRBJ2-3; clone size: NA; CDR3 protein: CASSLTGTGGSDTQYF; CDR3 DNA: TGCGCCAGCAGCTTGACCGGGACAGGGGGCTCAGATACGCAGTATTTT
V gene: TRBV29-1; D gene: TRBD1; J gene: TRBJ1-4; clone size: NA; CDR3 protein: CSGTGGQGNEKLFF; CDR3 DNA: TGCAGCGGCACTGGCGGACAGGGAAATGAAAAACTGTTTTTT
V gene: TRBV18; D gene: TRBD2; J gene: TRBJ2-4; clone size: NA; CDR3 protein: CASSPPLLAGPTGIQYF; CDR3 DNA: TGTGCCAGCTCACCACCTTTGCTAGCGGGACCGACGGGCATTCAGTACTTC
V gene: TRBV30; D gene: TRBD1; J gene: TRBJ1-1; clone size: NA; CDR3 protein: CARQGDGNTEAFF; CDR3 DNA: TGTGCCCGGCAGGGGGACGGGAACACTGAAGCTTTCTTT
V gene: TRBV6-1; D gene: TRBD1; J gene: TRBJ1-5; clone size: NA; CDR3 protein: CASRGTGGLQPQHF; CDR3 DNA: TGTGCCAGCAGGGGGACAGGGGGCCTTCAGCCCCAGCATTTT
V gene: TRBV4-2; D gene: NA; J gene: TRBJ1-1; clone size: NA; CDR3 protein: CASSQDSEAFF; CDR3 DNA: TGTGCCAGCAGCCAAGATAGCGAAGCTTTCTTT
V gene: TRBV30; D gene: NA; J gene: TRBJ2-7; clone size: NA; CDR3 protein: CAWSGAQAEQYF; CDR3 DNA: TGTGCCTGGAGTGGGGCACAGGCCGAGCAGTACTTC
V gene: TRBV18; D gene: NA; J gene: TRBJ2-1; clone size: NA; CDR3 protein: CASSPPNQGTLGNEQFF; CDR3 DNA: TGTGCCAGCTCACCACCGAATCAGGGGACCCTGGGCAATGAGCAGTTCTTC
V gene: TRBV4-1; D gene: NA; J gene: TRBJ2-1; clone size: NA; CDR3 protein: CASSQVAGSYNEQFF; CDR3 DNA: TGCGCCAGCAGCCAAGTAGCTGGCTCCTACAATGAGCAGTTCTTC
V gene: TRBV28; D gene: NA; J gene: TRBJ2-7; clone size: few; CDR3 protein: CASSLNTPYEQYF; CDR3 DNA: TGTGCCAGCAGTTTGAACACCCCCTACGAGCAGTACTTC
V gene: TRBV9; D gene: NA; J gene: TRBJ1-3; clone size: NA; CDR3 protein: CASSVDSGNTIYF; CDR3 DNA: TGTGCCAGCAGCGTAGACAGCGGAAACACCATATATTTT
V gene: TRBV7-9; D gene: NA; J gene: TRBJ2-2; clone size: NA; CDR3 protein: CASSSSLETGELFF; CDR3 DNA: TGTGCCAGCAGCTCCTCTCTAGAAACCGGGGAGCTGTTTTTT
V gene: TRBV2; D gene: NA; J gene: TRBJ1-2; clone size: NA; CDR3 protein: CASSDNAGAAGYTF; CDR3 DNA: TGTGCCAGCAGTGATAATGCGGGGGCGGCTGGCTACACCTTC
V gene: TRBV7-9; D gene: NA; J gene: TRBJ2-6; clone size: NA; CDR3 protein: CASSPTGRSGANVLTF; CDR3 DNA: TGTGCCAGCAGCCCCACAGGGCGCTCTGGGGCCAACGTCCTGACTTTC
V gene: TRBV5-6; D gene: NA; J gene: TRBJ1-5; clone size: once; CDR3 protein: CASSFGNQPQHF; CDR3 DNA: TGTGCCAGCAGTTTCGGCAATCAGCCCCAGCATTTT
V gene: TRBV5-4; D gene: NA; J gene: TRBJ2-2; clone size: once; CDR3 protein: CASSVTVANTGELFF; CDR3 DNA: TGTGCCAGCAGCGTTACAGTTGCGAACACCGGGGAGCTGTTTTTT
V gene: TRBV27; D gene: TRBD2; J gene: TRBJ2-1; clone size: NA; CDR3 protein: CASSASGRDNEQFF; CDR3 DNA: TGTGCCAGTTCCGCTAGCGGTCGAGACAATGAGCAGTTCTTC
V gene: TRBV5-1; D gene: NA; J gene: TRBJ2-3; clone size: NA; CDR3 protein: CASSLFPGNPDTQYF; CDR3 DNA: TGCGCCAGCAGCTTGTTTCCAGGGAATCCAGATACGCAGTATTTT
V gene: TRBV28; D gene: NA; J gene: TRBJ1-2; clone size: NA; CDR3 protein: CASSITSREVHYGYTF; CDR3 DNA: TGTGCCAGCAGTATTACATCCAGGGAAGTTCACTATGGCTACACCTTC
V gene: TRBV6-1; D gene: NA; J gene: TRBJ2-7; clone size: once; CDR3 protein: CATSTLAAPSYEQYF; CDR3 DNA: TGTGCCACCTCTACTTTAGCGGCACCCTCCTACGAGCAGTACTTC
V gene: TRBV28; D gene: TRBD1; J gene: TRBJ1-1; clone size: NA; CDR3 protein: CASSQRTGDGVEAFF; CDR3 DNA: TGTGCCAGCAGTCAACGGACAGGTGATGGCGTTGAAGCTTTCTTT
V gene: TRBV28; D gene: NA; J gene: TRBJ1-2; clone size: few; CDR3 protein: CASSSSGIGYTF; CDR3 DNA: TGTGCCAGCAGCTCATCAGGGATCGGCTACACCTTC
V gene: TRBV28; D gene: NA; J gene: TRBJ1-2; clone size: few; CDR3 protein: CASSLAYRAPNYGYTF; CDR3 DNA: TGTGCCAGCAGTTTAGCCTACAGGGCCCCTAACTATGGCTACACCTTC
V gene: TRBV11-2; D gene: NA; J gene: TRBJ2-5; clone size: NA; CDR3 protein: CASSLVGRRGLRETQYF; CDR3 DNA: TGTGCCAGCAGCTTAGTCGGAAGGAGGGGGCTTCGGGAGACCCAGTACTTC
V gene: TRBV5-4; D gene: TRBD2; J gene: TRBJ2-7; clone size: NA; CDR3 protein: CASSPGGGSVYEQYF; CDR3 DNA: TGTGCCAGCAGCCCGGGTGGCGGGAGTGTCTACGAGCAGTACTTC
V gene: TRBV7-7; D gene: TRBD1; J gene: TRBJ2-2; clone size: NA; CDR3 protein: CASSRDRGYSGELFF; CDR3 DNA: TGTGCCAGCAGCAGGGACAGGGGTTATTCCGGGGAGCTGTTTTTT
V gene: TRBV6-5; D gene: NA; J gene: TRBJ1-3; clone size: NA; CDR3 protein: CASSRDTRGNTIYF; CDR3 DNA: TGTGCCAGCAGCCGGGACACGAGGGGAAACACCATATATTTT
V gene: TRBV5-1; D gene: NA; J gene: TRBJ2-1; clone size: NA; CDR3 protein: CASMGSGSNYNEQFF; CDR3 DNA: TGCGCCAGCATGGGTTCCGGGAGTAACTACAATGAGCAGTTCTTC
V gene: TRBV29-1; D gene: TRBD2; J gene: TRBJ2-5; clone size: NA; CDR3 protein: CSVEWFGLAGQKGYQETQYF; CDR3 DNA: TGCAGCGTTGAATGGTTTGGCCTAGCGGGCCAAAAAGGGTACCAAGAGACCCAGTACTTC
V gene: TRBV5-4; D gene: TRBD2; J gene: TRBJ2-1; clone size: NA; CDR3 protein: CASSRSLSGSSYNEQFF; CDR3 DNA: TGTGCCAGCAGCAGAAGCCTTAGCGGGAGCTCCTACAATGAGCAGTTCTTC
V gene: TRBV7-3; D gene: TRBD2; J gene: TRBJ2-1; clone size: once; CDR3 protein: CASSTRTSGTANEQFF; CDR3 DNA: TGTGCCAGCAGCACCCGGACTAGCGGGACAGCAAATGAGCAGTTCTTC
V gene: TRBV30; D gene: TRBD1; J gene: TRBJ2-1; clone size: NA; CDR3 protein: CAWDRGLDEQFF; CDR3 DNA: TGTGCCTGGGACAGGGGGCTAGATGAGCAGTTCTTC
V gene: TRBV4-1; D gene: TRBD2; J gene: TRBJ2-2; clone size: NA; CDR3 protein: CASSQDAALAGPNTGELFF; CDR3 DNA: TGCGCCAGCAGCCAAGATGCGGCACTAGCGGGACCCAACACCGGGGAGCTGTTTTTT
V gene: TRBV28; D gene: NA; J gene: TRBJ1-5; clone size: few; CDR3 protein: CASSLPQGNQPQHF; CDR3 DNA: TGTGCCAGCAGTTTACCGCAGGGGAATCAGCCCCAGCATTTT
V gene: TRBV10-2; D gene: NA; J gene: TRBJ2-7; clone size: NA; CDR3 protein: CASSELGLAEQYF; CDR3 DNA: TGCGCCAGCAGTGAGCTAGGGCTAGCCGAGCAGTACTTC
V gene: TRBV27; D gene: NA; J gene: TRBJ1-4; clone size: NA; CDR3 protein: CASAARGLYEKLFF; CDR3 DNA: TGTGCCAGCGCCGCCAGGGGTTTGTATGAAAAACTGTTTTTT
V gene: TRBV15; D gene: NA; J gene: TRBJ2-3; clone size: once; CDR3 protein: CATSRDRPSGTDTQYF; CDR3 DNA: TGTGCCACCAGCAGAGATCGGCCTAGCGGCACAGATACGCAGTATTTT
V gene: TRBV29-1; D gene: TRBD1; J gene: TRBJ1-2; clone size: NA; CDR3 protein: CSVENQGGGYGYTF; CDR3 DNA: TGCAGCGTTGAAAATCAGGGGGGTGGGTATGGCTACACCTTC
V gene: TRBV27; D gene: TRBD1; J gene: TRBJ1-4; clone size: few; CDR3 protein: CASSPMPGQGVWSNEKLFF; CDR3 DNA: TGTGCCAGCAGTCCCATGCCGGGACAGGGAGTCTGGAGTAATGAAAAACTGTTTTTT
V gene: TRBV20-1; D gene: NA; J gene: TRBJ1-2; clone size: NA; CDR3 protein: CSARRESGYTF; CDR3 DNA: TGCAGTGCTCGCCGGGAAAGTGGCTACACCTTC
V gene: TRBV29-1; D gene: NA; J gene: TRBJ2-3; clone size: NA; CDR3 protein: CSVGQGTDTQYF; CDR3 DNA: TGCAGCGTTGGACAGGGCACAGATACGCAGTATTTT
V gene: TRBV28; D gene: NA; J gene: TRBJ2-7; clone size: NA; CDR3 protein: CASRPSGRYEQYF; CDR3 DNA: TGTGCCAGCAGACCATCGGGTCGGTACGAGCAGTACTTC
V gene: TRBV7-3; D gene: NA; J gene: TRBJ2-5; clone size: once; CDR3 protein: CASSLTLGRQETQYF; CDR3 DNA: TGTGCCAGCAGCTTAACTCTAGGCAGACAAGAGACCCAGTACTTC
V gene: TRBV19; D gene: TRBD1; J gene: TRBJ2-3; clone size: NA; CDR3 protein: CASRTGGATDTQYF; CDR3 DNA: TGTGCCTCCAGGACAGGGGGCGCGACAGATACGCAGTATTTT
V gene: TRBV28; D gene: TRBD2; J gene: TRBJ2-3; clone size: NA; CDR3 protein: CASSPGLAENTDTQYF; CDR3 DNA: TGTGCCAGCAGTCCTGGACTAGCGGAGAACACAGATACGCAGTATTTT
V gene: TRBV28; D gene: NA; J gene: TRBJ1-2; clone size: NA; CDR3 protein: CASSLGLPIGGPNYGYTF; CDR3 DNA: TGTGCCAGCAGTCTAGGCCTACCAATAGGGGGACCCAACTATGGCTACACCTTC
V gene: TRBV28; D gene: NA; J gene: TRBJ2-2; clone size: NA; CDR3 protein: CASTLGGTPNTGELFF; CDR3 DNA: TGTGCCAGCACCTTGGGGGGGACACCTAACACCGGGGAGCTGTTTTTT
V gene: TRBV4-2; D gene: NA; J gene: TRBJ2-7; clone size: NA; CDR3 protein: CASSYVGQNYEQYF; CDR3 DNA: TGTGCCAGCAGCTACGTCGGACAGAACTACGAGCAGTACTTC
V gene: TRBV11-2; D gene: NA; J gene: TRBJ2-1; clone size: NA; CDR3 protein: CASSLGSAGRYNEQFF; CDR3 DNA: TGTGCCAGCAGCTTAGGGTCGGCGGGGCGATACAATGAGCAGTTCTTC
V gene: TRBV14; D gene: NA; J gene: TRBJ2-7; clone size: NA; CDR3 protein: CASSQDTAIRGHEQYF; CDR3 DNA: TGTGCCAGCAGCCAAGATACGGCGATTCGAGGCCACGAGCAGTACTTC
V gene: TRBV7-9; D gene: NA; J gene: TRBJ1-2; clone size: NA; CDR3 protein: CASSLGQSYGYTF; CDR3 DNA: TGTGCCAGCAGCTTAGGGCAAAGCTATGGCTACACCTTC
V gene: TRBV28; D gene: TRBD2; J gene: TRBJ2-7; clone size: NA; CDR3 protein: CASRWGGSYEQYF; CDR3 DNA: TGTGCCAGCCGTTGGGGCGGGAGCTACGAGCAGTACTTC